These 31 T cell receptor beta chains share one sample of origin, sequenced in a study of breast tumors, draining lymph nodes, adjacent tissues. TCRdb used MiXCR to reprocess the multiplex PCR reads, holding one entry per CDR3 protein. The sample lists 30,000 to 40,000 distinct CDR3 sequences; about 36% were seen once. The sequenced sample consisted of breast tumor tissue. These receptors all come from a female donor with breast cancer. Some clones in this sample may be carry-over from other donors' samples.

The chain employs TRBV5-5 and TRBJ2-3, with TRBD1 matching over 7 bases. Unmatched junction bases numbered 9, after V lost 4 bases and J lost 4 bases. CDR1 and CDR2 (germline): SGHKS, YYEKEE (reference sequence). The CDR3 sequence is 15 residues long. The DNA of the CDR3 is TGTGCCAGCAGCAGACGGACAGGCCCAGCAGATACGCAGTATTTT. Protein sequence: CASSRRTGPADTQYF.

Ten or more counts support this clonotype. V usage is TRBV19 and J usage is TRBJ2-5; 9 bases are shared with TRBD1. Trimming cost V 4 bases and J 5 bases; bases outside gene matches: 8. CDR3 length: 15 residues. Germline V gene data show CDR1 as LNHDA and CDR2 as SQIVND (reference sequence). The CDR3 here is CASSKGQGWLETQYF. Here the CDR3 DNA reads TGTGCCAGTAGTAAGGGACAGGGATGGTTGGAGACCCAGTACTTC.

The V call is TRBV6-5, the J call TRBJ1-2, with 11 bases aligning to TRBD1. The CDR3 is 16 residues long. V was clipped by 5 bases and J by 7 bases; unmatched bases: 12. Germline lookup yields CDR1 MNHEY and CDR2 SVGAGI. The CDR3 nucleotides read TGTGCCAGCAGTCCCGTGTCTGGGACAGGGGGTGTTGGCTACACCTTC. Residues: CASSPVSGTGGVGYTF.

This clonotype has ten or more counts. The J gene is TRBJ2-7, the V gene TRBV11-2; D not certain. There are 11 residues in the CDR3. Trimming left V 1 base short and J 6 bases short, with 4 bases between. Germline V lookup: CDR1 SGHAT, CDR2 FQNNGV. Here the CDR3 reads CASSLVGEQYF. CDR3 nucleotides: TGTGCCAGCAGCTTAGTGGGCGAGCAGTACTTC.

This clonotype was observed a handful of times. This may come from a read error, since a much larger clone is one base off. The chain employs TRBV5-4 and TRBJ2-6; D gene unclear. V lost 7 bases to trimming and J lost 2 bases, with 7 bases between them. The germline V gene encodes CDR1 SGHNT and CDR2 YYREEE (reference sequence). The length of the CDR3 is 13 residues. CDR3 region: CASRVPGANVLTF. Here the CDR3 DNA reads TGTGCCAGCCGGGTACCTGGGGCCAACGTCCTGACTTTC.

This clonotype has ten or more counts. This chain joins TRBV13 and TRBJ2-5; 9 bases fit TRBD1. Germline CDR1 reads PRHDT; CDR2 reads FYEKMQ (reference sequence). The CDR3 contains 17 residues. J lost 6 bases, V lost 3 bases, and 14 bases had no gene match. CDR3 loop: CASSFSPFTGGDKTQYF. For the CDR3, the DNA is TGTGCCAGCAGCTTCTCCCCCTTTACAGGGGGCGATAAGACCCAGTACTTC.

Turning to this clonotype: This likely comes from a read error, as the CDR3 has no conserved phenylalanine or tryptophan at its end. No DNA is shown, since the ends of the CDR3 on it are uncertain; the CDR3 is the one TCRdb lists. The CDR3 loop reads CSAPASGWARGRSYNEQLL. The chain carries TRBV20-1 and TRBJ2-1; the table calls TRBD2, which could not be checked here. The CDR3 is 19 amino acids long, termini counted. CDR1 is DFQATT, CDR2 SNEGSKA, per germline (reference sequence).

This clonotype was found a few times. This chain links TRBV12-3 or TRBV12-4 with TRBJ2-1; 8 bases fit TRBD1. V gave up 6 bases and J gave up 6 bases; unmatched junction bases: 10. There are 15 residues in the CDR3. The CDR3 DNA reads TGTGCCAGCAGGGCCCAGGGGGCAAGGGTCAATGAGCAGTTCTTC. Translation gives CASRAQGARVNEQFF.

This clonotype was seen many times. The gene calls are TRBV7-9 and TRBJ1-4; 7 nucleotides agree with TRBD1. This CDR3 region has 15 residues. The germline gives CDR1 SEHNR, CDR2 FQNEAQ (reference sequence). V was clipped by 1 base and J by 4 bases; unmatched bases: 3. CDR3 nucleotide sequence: TGTGCCAGCAGCTTAGGGGGACAGATTAATGAAAAACTGTTTTTT. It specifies CASSLGGQINEKLFF.

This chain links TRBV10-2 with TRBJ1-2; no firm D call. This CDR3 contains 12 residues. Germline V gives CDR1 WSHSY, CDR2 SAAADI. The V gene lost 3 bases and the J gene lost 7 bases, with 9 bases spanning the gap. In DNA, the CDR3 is TGCGCCAGCAGTGACCAAGGGCTTGGCTACACCTTC. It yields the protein CASSDQGLGYTF.

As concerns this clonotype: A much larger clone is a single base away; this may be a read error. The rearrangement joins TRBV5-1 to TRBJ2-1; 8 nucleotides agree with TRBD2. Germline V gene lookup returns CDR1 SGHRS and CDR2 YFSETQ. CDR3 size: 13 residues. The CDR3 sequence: CANSLAGRDEQFF. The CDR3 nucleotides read TGCGCCAACAGCTTGGCCGGGAGGGATGAGCAGTTCTTC.

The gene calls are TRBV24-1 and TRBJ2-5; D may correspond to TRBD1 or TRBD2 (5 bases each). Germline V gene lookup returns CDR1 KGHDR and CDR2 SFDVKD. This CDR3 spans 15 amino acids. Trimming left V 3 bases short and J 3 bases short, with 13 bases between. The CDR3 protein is CATSDPGRLKETQYF. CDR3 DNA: TGTGCCACCAGTGATCCGGGACGGCTGAAAGAGACCCAGTACTTC.

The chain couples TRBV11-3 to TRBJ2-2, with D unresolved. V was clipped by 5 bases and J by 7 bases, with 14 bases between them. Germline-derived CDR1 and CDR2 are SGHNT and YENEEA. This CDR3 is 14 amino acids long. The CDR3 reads CASSRPRAGGELFF. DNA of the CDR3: TGTGCCAGCAGCCGCCCCAGAGCTGGCGGGGAGCTGTTTTTT.

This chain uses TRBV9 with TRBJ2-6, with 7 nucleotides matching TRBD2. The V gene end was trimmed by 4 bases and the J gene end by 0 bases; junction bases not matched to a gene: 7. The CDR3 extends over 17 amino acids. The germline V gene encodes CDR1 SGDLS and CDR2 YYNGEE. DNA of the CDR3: TGTGCCAGCAGCCCTCCCCGGGGGGACTCTGGGGCCAACGTCCTGACTTTC. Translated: CASSPPRGDSGANVLTF.

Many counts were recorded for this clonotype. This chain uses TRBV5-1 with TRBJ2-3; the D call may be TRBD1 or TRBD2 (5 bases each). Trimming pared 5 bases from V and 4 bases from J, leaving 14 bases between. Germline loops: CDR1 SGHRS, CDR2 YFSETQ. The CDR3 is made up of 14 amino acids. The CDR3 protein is CASRGFMGADTQYF. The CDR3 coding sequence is TGCGCCAGCAGGGGGTTTATGGGGGCAGATACGCAGTATTTT.

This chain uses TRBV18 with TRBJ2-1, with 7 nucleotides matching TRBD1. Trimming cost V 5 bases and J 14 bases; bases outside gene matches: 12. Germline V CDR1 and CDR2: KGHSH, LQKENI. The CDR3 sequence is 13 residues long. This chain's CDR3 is CASSNRGLDGEFF. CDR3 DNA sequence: TGTGCCAGCTCAAACAGGGGTCTTGACGGGGAGTTCTTC.

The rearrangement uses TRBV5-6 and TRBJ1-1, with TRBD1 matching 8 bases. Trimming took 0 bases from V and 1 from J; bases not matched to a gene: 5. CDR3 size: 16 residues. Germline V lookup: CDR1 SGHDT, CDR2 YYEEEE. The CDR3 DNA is TGTGCCAGCAGCTTGGTGCCCGGGACAGGGAACACTGAAGCTTTCTTT. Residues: CASSLVPGTGNTEAFF.

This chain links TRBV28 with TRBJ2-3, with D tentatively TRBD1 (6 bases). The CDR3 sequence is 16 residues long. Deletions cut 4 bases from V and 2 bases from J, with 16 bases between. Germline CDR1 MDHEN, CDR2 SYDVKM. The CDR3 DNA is TGTGCCAGCAGTTACAAGCAGAGGACAGCCACAGATACGCAGTATTTT. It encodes CASSYKQRTATDTQYF.

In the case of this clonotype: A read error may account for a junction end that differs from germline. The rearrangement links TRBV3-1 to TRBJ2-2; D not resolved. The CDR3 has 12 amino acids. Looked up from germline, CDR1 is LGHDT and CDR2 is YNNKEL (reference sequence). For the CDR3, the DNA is TGTGCCAGCCATCTGAACACCGGAGAGCTGTTTTTT. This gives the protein CASHLNTGELFF.

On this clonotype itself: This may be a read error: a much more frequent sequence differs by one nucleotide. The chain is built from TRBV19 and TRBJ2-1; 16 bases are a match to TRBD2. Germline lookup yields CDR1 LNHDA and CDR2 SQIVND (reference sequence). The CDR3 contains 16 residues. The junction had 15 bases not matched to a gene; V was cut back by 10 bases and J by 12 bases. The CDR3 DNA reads TGTGCCACGAATACCGGGACTAGCGGGAGGGCGTGGGGGCAGTTCTTC. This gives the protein CATNTGTSGRAWGQFF.

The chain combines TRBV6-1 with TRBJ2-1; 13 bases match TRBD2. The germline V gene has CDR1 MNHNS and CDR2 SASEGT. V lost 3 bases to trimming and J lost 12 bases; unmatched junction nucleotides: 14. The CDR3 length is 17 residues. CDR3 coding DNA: TGTGCCAGCAGTGATCTACTAGCGGGAGGGCCCTACAGTGGGCAGTTCTTC. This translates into CASSDLLAGGPYSGQFF.

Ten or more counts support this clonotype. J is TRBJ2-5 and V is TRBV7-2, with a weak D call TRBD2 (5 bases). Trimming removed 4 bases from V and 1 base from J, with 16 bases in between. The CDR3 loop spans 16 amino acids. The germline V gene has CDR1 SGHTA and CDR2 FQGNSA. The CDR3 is CASSSPPGKLQETQYF. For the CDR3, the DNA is TGTGCCAGCAGCTCCCCCCCCGGGAAACTCCAAGAGACCCAGTACTTC.

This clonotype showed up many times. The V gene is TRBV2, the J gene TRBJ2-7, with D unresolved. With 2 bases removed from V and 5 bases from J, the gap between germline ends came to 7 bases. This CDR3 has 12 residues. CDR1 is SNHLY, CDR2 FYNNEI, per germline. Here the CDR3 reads CASSEWGNEQYF. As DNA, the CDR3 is TGTGCCAGCAGTGAATGGGGTAACGAGCAGTACTTC.

For the CDR3, the DNA is TGTGCCAGCAGCTTAGGACAGTATAGCAATCAGCCCCAGCATTTT. Protein sequence: CASSLGQYSNQPQHF. This chain links TRBV7-8 with TRBJ1-5, with TRBD1 as a possible D gene (5 bases). The CDR3 totals 15 residues. The germline CDR1 and CDR2 sequences are SGHVS and FQNEAQ. V lost 1 base to trimming and J lost 0 bases, with 7 bases between them.

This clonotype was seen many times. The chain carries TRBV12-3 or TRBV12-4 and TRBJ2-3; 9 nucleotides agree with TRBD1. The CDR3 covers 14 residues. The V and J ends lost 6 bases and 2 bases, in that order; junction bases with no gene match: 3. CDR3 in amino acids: CASSYRGLTDTQYF. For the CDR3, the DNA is TGTGCCAGCAGCTACAGGGGGCTCACAGATACGCAGTATTTT.

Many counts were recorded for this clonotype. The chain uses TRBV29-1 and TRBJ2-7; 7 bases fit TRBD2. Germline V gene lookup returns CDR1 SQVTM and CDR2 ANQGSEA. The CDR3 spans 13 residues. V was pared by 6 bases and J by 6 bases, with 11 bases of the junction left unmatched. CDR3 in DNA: TGCAGCGTGCCCGGACTAGGGCTCCGCGAGCAGTACTTC. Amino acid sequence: CSVPGLGLREQYF.

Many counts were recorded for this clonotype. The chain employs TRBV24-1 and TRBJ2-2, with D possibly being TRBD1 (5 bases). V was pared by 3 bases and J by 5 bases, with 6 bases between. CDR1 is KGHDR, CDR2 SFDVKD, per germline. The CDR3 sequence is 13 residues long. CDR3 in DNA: TGTGCCACCAGTGATAGGGGAACCGGGGAGCTGTTTTTT. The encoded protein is CATSDRGTGELFF.

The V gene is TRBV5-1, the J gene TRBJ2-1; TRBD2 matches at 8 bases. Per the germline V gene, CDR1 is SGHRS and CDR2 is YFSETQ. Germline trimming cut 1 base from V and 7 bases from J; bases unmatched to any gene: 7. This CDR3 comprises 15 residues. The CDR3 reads CASSLLQREKNEQFF. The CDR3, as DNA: TGCGCCAGCAGCTTGTTGCAGCGGGAGAAGAATGAGCAGTTCTTC.

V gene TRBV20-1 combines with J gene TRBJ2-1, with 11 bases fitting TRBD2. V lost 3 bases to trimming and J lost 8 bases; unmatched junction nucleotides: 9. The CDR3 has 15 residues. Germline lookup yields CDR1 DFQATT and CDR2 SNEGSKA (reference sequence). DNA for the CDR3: TGCAGTGCTAGCGTAATAGCGGGAGGGTTACATGAGCAGTTCTTC. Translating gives CSASVIAGGLHEQFF.

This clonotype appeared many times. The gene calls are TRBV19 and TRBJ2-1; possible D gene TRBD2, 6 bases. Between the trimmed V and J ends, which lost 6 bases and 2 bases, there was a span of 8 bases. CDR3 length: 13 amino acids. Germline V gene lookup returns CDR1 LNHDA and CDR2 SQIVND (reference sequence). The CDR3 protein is CASRGGTYNEQFF. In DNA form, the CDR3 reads TGTGCCAGTAGGGGGGGAACCTACAATGAGCAGTTCTTC.

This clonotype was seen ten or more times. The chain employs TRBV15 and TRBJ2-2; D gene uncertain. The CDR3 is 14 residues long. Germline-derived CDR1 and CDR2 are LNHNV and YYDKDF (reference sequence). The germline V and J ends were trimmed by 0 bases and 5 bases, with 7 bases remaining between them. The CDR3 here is CATSRDLLTGELFF. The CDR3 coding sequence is TGTGCCACCAGCAGAGATCTCTTGACCGGGGAGCTGTTTTTT.